This record covers a single TCR beta chain. This clone showed up just once. No cognate antigen has been identified for it. The conserved phenylalanine or tryptophan is not found at the CDR3 terminus, so this likely reflects a read error. The limits of the CDR3 on the DNA are not certain, so only TCRdb's listed CDR3 is given. The library was prepared using the immunoSEQ multiplex PCR assay. As for how the authors treated the data: A statistical classification framework was developed to diagnose cytomegalovirus status using the catalog of TCR beta chain sequences. Imported from immuneACCESS, the table was reduced by TCRdb to in-frame sequences with V and J called. These copies leave out some clones; in studies compared against another copy, an unresolved V gene accounts for under half, and the cause of the remainder is not known. The D gene and trimming were derived from the DNA, and the V and J assignments and clone size from that table. Counted in this sample were 150,000 or so clones; about nine tenths of them appeared once. Of the sample, less than 3.5% falls within the top ten clones.

The sample belongs to a study of cytomegalovirus exposure and HLA in healthy donors (dated 2017 in TCRdb). Study-wide context: According to a later analysis, one platform produced both the approximately 110 validation repertoires and the 720 or so repertoires of the first cohort. To predict cytomegalovirus infection status, the study brought together high-throughput TCR immunosequencing, statistical association of individual TCRs with disease status, and machine learning. A separate validation cohort of over 95 different subjects was used in addition to the approximately 700-subject first cohort. The study aimed to test whether signatures of past pathogen exposure could be identified by cataloging public T cell receptors. The paper's findings and limits, for the study overall: Subsequent analysis determined that TCRs grouped into clusters in the first cohort also showed a tendency toward co-occurrence across the 130 or so validation repertoires, and 94% of cluster scores exceeded 0. In both the original and validation cohorts, the classifier was reported to diagnose cytomegalovirus status with high specificity and sensitivity. The authors suggested that the approach could potentially be extended to other disease states and immunological phenotypes. In the study, 164 TCR beta chains were listed as associated with cytomegalovirus. A later analysis lacked HLA typing for the validation cohort, so it scored co-occurrence in that cohort across all 120 or so repertoires. In vitro tests confirmed that a few of the cytomegalovirus-associated TCR beta chains recognize cytomegalovirus antigens. Across donors, most TCR sequences were observed very rarely, whereas some public TCRs were present in many individuals.

The CDR3 spans 14 residues, counting both ends. For CDR1 and CDR2, the germline V gene lists SGDLS and YYNGEE. The donors belonged to the validation cohort of over a hundred subjects, which was separate from the roughly 700-subject first cohort. This receptor was obtained from a man aged 18-30 years in good health and CMV-seropositive. The sequence joins TRBV9 to TRBJ1-1; the D call in the table, TRBD1, was not verified against the DNA. The specimen was PBMCs. The CDR3: CASSVGGQGSVVRV.